These 27 T cell receptor beta chains originate from one sample sequenced in a study of T cell repertoires in cytomegalovirus infection. The antigens of these receptors remain unknown. TCRdb fed the reads into MiXCR, producing one record per CDR3 protein. This table holds 100,000 to 150,000 distinct CDR3 sequences, 20% to 30% found once. The sample consisted of PBMCs, sequenced either directly or after in vitro stimulation (not recorded which). The receptor set was obtained from a human donor in good health (CMV status not recorded). Some clones in this sample may be carry-over from other donors' samples.

This clonotype was found many times. The CDR3 spells CASSLVSYEQYF. CDR3 coding DNA: TGTGCCAGCAGCTTAGTCTCCTACGAGCAGTACTTC. This chain connects TRBV7-2 to TRBJ2-7; D is uncertain. The V end was cut by 1 base, the J end by 0 bases, with 1 base between. Looked up from germline, CDR1 is SGHTA and CDR2 is FQGNSA. This CDR3 region has 12 residues. The full variable domain, with the rest looked up from reference TRBV7-2 and TRBJ2-7, is GAGVSQSPSNKVTEKGKDVELRCDPISGHTALYWYRQSLGQGLEFLIYFQGNSAPDKSGLPSDRFSAERTGGSVSTLTIQRTQQEDSAVYLCASSLVSYEQYFGPGTRLTVT.

The chain employs TRBV7-6 and TRBJ1-5; 7 bases are shared with TRBD1. The germline V gene has CDR1 SGHVS and CDR2 FNYEAQ. With 3 bases clipped from V and 3 bases from J, the junction kept 5 bases outside the gene matches. This CDR3 has 15 residues. The CDR3 is CASSLGQLPNQPQHF. CDR3 in DNA: TGTGCCAGCAGCTTGGGACAGCTACCCAATCAGCCCCAGCATTTT. The whole variable domain, filled in from reference TRBV7-6 and TRBJ1-5, reads GAGVSQSPRYKVTKRGQDVALRCDPISGHVSLYWYRQALGQGPEFLTYFNYEAQQDKSGLPNDRFSAERPEGSISTLTIQRTEQRDSAMYRCASSLGQLPNQPQHFGDGTRLSIL.

This clonotype was detected only a few times. The genes are TRBV7-2 and TRBJ1-4, with 9 bases aligning to TRBD1. CDR1 and CDR2 from the germline V gene are SGHTA and FQGNSA. The CDR3 has 15 amino acids. Trimming took 4 bases from V and 1 from J; bases not matched to a gene: 1. CDR3 amino acids: CASSSTGGTNEKLFF. Written as DNA, the CDR3 is TGTGCCAGCAGCTCGACAGGGGGAACTAATGAAAAACTGTTTTTT.

V gene TRBV27 combines with J gene TRBJ1-2; 7 bases line up with TRBD1. The CDR3 consists of 14 residues. J gave up 8 bases and V 7 bases, and 13 bases lay outside the gene matches. The V gene's germline CDR1 is MNHEY and CDR2 SMNVEV (reference sequence). The CDR3 spells CASKTAGGASGYTF. The CDR3 DNA follows: TGTGCCAGCAAGACGGCAGGGGGGGCTTCCGGCTACACCTTC.

This clonotype was seen once. The chain links TRBV24-1 to TRBJ2-1; 10 nucleotides agree with TRBD2. J gave up 2 bases and V 3 bases, and 3 bases lay outside the gene matches. The CDR3 is 16 residues long. Germline values: CDR1 KGHDR, CDR2 SFDVKD. As DNA, the CDR3 is TGTGCCACCAGTGATACGGGACTAGCGCCCTACAATGAGCAGTTCTTC. Encoded protein: CATSDTGLAPYNEQFF.

This clonotype appeared many times. The rearrangement links TRBV7-3 to TRBJ1-6; D gene uncertain. V lost 3 bases, J lost 5 bases, and 11 bases lay in between. Germline V CDR1 and CDR2: SGHTA, FQGTGA. CDR3 length: 15 amino acids. The CDR3 nucleotides read TGTGCCAGCAGCTTGGACGGGTCCCATAATTCACCCCTCCACTTT. It yields the protein CASSLDGSHNSPLHF.

This chain uses TRBV3-1 with TRBJ2-1; 7 positions match TRBD2. Per germline, CDR1 LGHDT and CDR2 YNNKEL (reference sequence). The CDR3 extends over 14 amino acids. V was clipped by 1 base and J by 10 bases; unmatched bases: 7. CDR3 region: CASSQGAGVGEQFF. CDR3 nucleotides: TGTGCCAGCAGCCAAGGGGCGGGAGTAGGCGAGCAGTTCTTC.

The chain recombines TRBV29-1 with TRBJ2-1; perhaps TRBD2 as D (6 bases). The CDR3 spans 12 residues. The V end lost 7 bases, the J end lost 6 bases, and 13 bases lay between the germline ends. Germline loops: CDR1 SQVTM, CDR2 ANQGSEA. The DNA of the CDR3 is TGCAGCGGGGAGGCGGACCCCAATGAGCAGTTCTTC. It yields the protein CSGEADPNEQFF.

The V gene is TRBV5-3, the J gene TRBJ2-7; TRBD2 aligns across 13 bases. TRBV5-3 is labeled an ORF, and its function is uncertain. Germline trimming cut 8 bases from V and 2 bases from J; bases unmatched to any gene: 7. The length of the CDR3 is 15 residues. The CDR3 bases are TGTGCCAGCACCCTTGGACTAGCGGGAGCCTACGAGCAGTACTTC. Translated: CASTLGLAGAYEQYF.

This clonotype was detected many times. The J gene is TRBJ2-3, the V gene TRBV6-1; the D gene is possibly TRBD2 (5 bases). V lost 6 bases and J 5 bases, leaving 18 bases between the germline ends. The CDR3 is 15 amino acids. Germline CDR1 reads MNHNS; CDR2 reads SASEGT. This CDR3 is CASSIRGPDRDTQYF. DNA of the CDR3: TGTGCCAGCAGCATTCGAGGGCCTGATCGAGATACGCAGTATTTT.

The chain's CDR3 is CASSLGVTRETQYF. In DNA form, the CDR3 reads TGTGCCAGCAGTTTAGGAGTAACTCGGGAGACCCAGTACTTC. J is TRBJ2-5 and V is TRBV12-3 or TRBV12-4; D gene uncertain. V lost 1 base to trimming and J lost 5 bases, with 11 bases between them. The CDR3 loop spans 14 amino acids.

The gene calls are TRBV4-1 and TRBJ1-2; D not certain. In germline, CDR1 is MGHRA, CDR2 YSYEKL. V lost 3 bases and J 0 bases, leaving 11 bases between the germline ends. This CDR3 has 15 residues. CDR3 region: CASSQYHSANYGYTF. The CDR3 coding sequence is TGCGCCAGCAGCCAGTACCACTCAGCTAACTATGGCTACACCTTC.

This sequence joins TRBV29-1 and TRBJ1-2; tentatively, D is TRBD1 (5 bases). The germline CDR1 and CDR2 sequences are SQVTM and ANQGSEA. With 5 bases removed from V and 5 bases from J, the gap between germline ends came to 15 bases. The CDR3 loop spans 13 amino acids. The chain's CDR3 is CSVSGGDVYGYTF. The DNA of the CDR3 is TGCAGCGTTAGCGGGGGTGATGTTTATGGCTACACCTTC.

This clonotype came up many times. The CDR3 nucleotides are TGTGCCAGCAGATTTGGACAGTCCTACGAGCAGTACTTC. It specifies CASRFGQSYEQYF. The V call is TRBV7-8, the J call TRBJ2-7; TRBD1 might be the D (6 bases). The length of the CDR3 is 13 residues. The germline CDR1 and CDR2 sequences are SGHVS and FQNEAQ. The V and J ends lost 6 bases and 1 base respectively, with 10 bases between them.

The J gene is TRBJ2-5, the V gene TRBV4-3, with a possible D match to TRBD1 (5 bases). Germline CDR1 LGHNA, CDR2 YSLEER. This CDR3 region has 13 residues. V was clipped by 0 bases and J by 5 bases, with 7 bases between them. In DNA, the CDR3 is TGCGCCAGCAGCCAAGATAGACAGGAGACCCAGTACTTC. Encoded protein: CASSQDRQETQYF.

The rearrangement links TRBV7-2 to TRBJ2-1; D unclear. Deletions cut 1 base from V and 9 bases from J, with 13 bases between. The CDR3 is 14 residues long. Germline V gives CDR1 SGHTA, CDR2 FQGNSA. Written as DNA, the CDR3 is TGTGCCAGCAGCTTAGTTAGTCGGACGGGTGAGCAGTTCTTC. Residues: CASSLVSRTGEQFF.

This clonotype has a count of ten or more. This chain connects TRBV12-3 or TRBV12-4 to TRBJ1-2; D is ambiguous. The CDR3 is 13 amino acids. V shed 3 bases and J shed 2 bases, with 7 bases lying between them. CDR3 sequence (DNA): TGTGCCAGCAGTTTCCAACAGAACTATGGCTACACCTTC. This gives the protein CASSFQQNYGYTF.

This clonotype was detected a few times. This chain uses TRBV18 with TRBJ2-7; D possibly uses TRBD1 or TRBD2 (5 bases each). V was shortened by 6 bases and J by 1 base, with 13 bases between the two germline ends. The CDR3 covers 14 residues. Germline CDR1 reads KGHSH; CDR2 reads LQKENI. The CDR3 is CASSSGTGSYEQYF. The CDR3 region has the DNA TGTGCCAGCTCGTCCGGGACGGGATCCTACGAGCAGTACTTC.

This clonotype showed up just a few times. The V gene is TRBV19, the J gene TRBJ2-1; D tentatively reads TRBD1 or TRBD2 (5 bases each). In germline, CDR1 is LNHDA, CDR2 SQIVND (reference sequence). The CDR3 sequence is 16 residues long. Trimming removed 4 bases from V and 0 bases from J, with 13 bases in between. Here the CDR3 DNA reads TGTGCCAGTAGTAAACTCAGGGACCGCTCCTACAATGAGCAGTTCTTC. Amino acids: CASSKLRDRSYNEQFF.

The chain's CDR3 is CASSFQINTEAFF. In DNA form, the CDR3 reads TGTGCCAGCAGTTTCCAGATAAACACTGAAGCTTTCTTT. V usage is TRBV27 and J usage is TRBJ1-1, with D uncertain. The V end was cut by 3 bases, the J end by 2 bases, with 7 bases between. Germline assignment: CDR1 MNHEY and CDR2 SMNVEV (reference sequence). CDR3 size: 13 residues.

In this sample, this clonotype turned up once. A much larger clone sits a single nucleotide away, making a read error possible. The chain is built from TRBV7-2 and TRBJ2-1; 8 nucleotides agree with TRBD2. V was pared by 5 bases and J by 0 bases, with 12 bases of the junction left unmatched. CDR1 SGHTA and CDR2 FQGNSA come from the germline V gene. This CDR3 contains 18 residues. CDR3 protein: CASSPGVTGGISYNEQFF. In DNA, the CDR3 is TGTGCCAGCAGCCCCGGGGTAACGGGAGGGATCTCCTACAATGAGCAGTTCTTC. Drawing the rest from reference TRBV7-2 and TRBJ2-1, the complete variable domain is GAGVSQSPSNKVTEKGKDVELRCDPISGHTALYWYRQSLGQGLEFLIYFQGNSAPDKSGLPSDRFSAERTGGSVSTLTIQRTQQEDSAVYLCASSPGVTGGISYNEQFFGPGTRLTVL.

The V gene is TRBV13, the J gene TRBJ1-2; no reliable D call. The germline V and J ends were trimmed by 3 bases and 8 bases, with 19 bases remaining between them. The CDR3 runs 15 residues. CDR1 PRHDT and CDR2 FYEKMQ come from the germline V gene (reference sequence). The CDR3 DNA sequence: TGTGCCAGCAGCTTCCGGACTACCCGCGTAGGAGGCTACACCTTC. Encoded protein: CASSFRTTRVGGYTF.

The chain has TRBV5-1 and TRBJ2-7, with 10 bases lining up with TRBD1. The germline gives CDR1 SGHRS, CDR2 YFSETQ. V gave up 0 bases and J gave up 7 bases; unmatched junction bases: 1. The CDR3 has 13 residues. The CDR3 DNA is TGCGCCAGCAGCTTGGGGGACAGGGGTGAGCAGTACGTC. Amino acids: CASSLGDRGEQYV.

The chain has TRBV20-1 and TRBJ2-3; 8 bases align to TRBD1. There are 14 residues in the CDR3. V lost 5 bases to trimming and J lost 2 bases; unmatched junction nucleotides: 6. The V gene's germline CDR1 is DFQATT and CDR2 SNEGSKA (reference sequence). CDR3 DNA sequence: TGCAGTGCTCTACGACAGGGGTACACAGATACGCAGTATTTT. Protein sequence: CSALRQGYTDTQYF.

This clonotype was picked up many times. The CDR3 DNA reads TGTGCCAGTTCTGGGGCCAACGTCCTGACTTTC. Its protein is CASSGANVLTF. V and J are TRBV6-1 and TRBJ2-6, with D hard to call. With 9 bases removed from V and 1 base from J, the gap between germline ends came to 1 base. Germline V gene lookup returns CDR1 MNHNS and CDR2 SASEGT. CDR3 size: 11 residues.

V is TRBV28 and J is TRBJ2-7; tentative D call: TRBD1 (5 bases). V lost 5 bases and J lost 3, with 14 bases in between. Germline loops: CDR1 MDHEN, CDR2 SYDVKM. CDR3 length: 14 residues. The CDR3 here is CASSTGGKGYEQYF. The CDR3 nucleotides read TGTGCCAGCAGTACAGGCGGAAAAGGCTACGAGCAGTACTTC.

This clonotype was detected ten times or more. The V gene is TRBV7-6, the J gene TRBJ2-2, with 7 bases that match TRBD1. CDR3 size: 16 residues. J gave up 9 bases and V 1 base, and 11 bases lay outside the gene matches. The V gene's germline CDR1 is SGHVS and CDR2 FNYEAQ. The CDR3 protein is CASSLVDRGPRRELFF. The CDR3 DNA reads TGTGCCAGCAGCTTAGTTGATAGGGGGCCCAGACGGGAGCTGTTTTTT.